A selection of T cell receptor beta chains follows, all from one sample in a study of blood T cell repertoires in COVID-19. Measured with immunoSEQ multiplex PCR; TCRdb has only the in-frame clones, and not every one. The data hold some 180,000 clones, with roughly 87% observed a single time. The sequencing sample was made of peripheral blood. All receptors derive from a woman aged 55-75 years with COVID-19, enrolled during active disease. The CDR3 runs from the conserved cysteine through the conserved F or W. The D gene is left open where the match is weak. Clone size, where shown, is once, few, many, or a class for clones that have expanded.

>TRBD2|once|TRBV4-2|TRBJ2-2
TGTGCCAGCAGCCCGAGGACTAGCGGTACGAACACCGGGGAGCTGTTTTTT
CASSPRTSGTNTGELFF
>-|-|TRBV4-3|TRBJ2-1
TGCGCCAGCAGCCATGGGGCTAGGAATGAGCAGTTCTTC
CASSHGARNEQFF
>TRBD2|-|TRBV6-2/TRBV6-3|TRBJ2-1
TGTGCCAGCAGTTACTCGGCTAGCGGAGACTACAATGAGCAGTTCTTC
CASSYSASGDYNEQFF
>-|-|TRBV6-5|TRBJ2-3
TGTGCCAGCAGTTCTATCCCCCCTGAAGATACGCAGTATTTT
CASSSIPPEDTQYF
>-|-|TRBV18|TRBJ1-1
TGTGCCAGCTCACCACTCGGGGACATGAACACTGAAGCTTTCTTT
CASSPLGDMNTEAFF
>-|-|TRBV28|TRBJ2-5
TGTGCCAGCAGTTCCGGTGACAGAACCCAAGAGACCCAGTACTTC
CASSSGDRTQETQYF
>-|-|TRBV10-3|TRBJ2-5
TGTGCCATCAAACACGCCCAGGGGGGAGAGACCCAGTACTTC
CAIKHAQGGETQYF
>TRBD1|once|TRBV27|TRBJ2-2
TGTGCCAGCAGTAAACCGGGACAGACCAACACCGGGGAGCTGTTTTTT
CASSKPGQTNTGELFF
>-|-|TRBV6-2/TRBV6-3|TRBJ2-2
TGTGCCAGCAGTAATACAGGAGTGAACACCGGGGAGCTGTTTTTT
CASSNTGVNTGELFF
>TRBD2|-|TRBV10-3|TRBJ2-7
TGTGCCATCAGTCCACTTAGCGGGAGATCCGGCGAGCAGTACTTC
CAISPLSGRSGEQYF
>-|-|TRBV19|TRBJ1-5
TGTGCCACCTCGACAGGAACTTATAGCAATCAGCCCCAGCATTTT
CATSTGTYSNQPQHF
>TRBD2|-|TRBV4-3|TRBJ2-3
TGCGCCAGCAGCCCTACTAGCGCACGCACAGATACGCAGTATTTT
CASSPTSARTDTQYF
>-|few|TRBV3-1/TRBV3-2|TRBJ2-1
TGTGCCAGCAGCCAACAGGACCGGAGGAATGAGCAGTTCTTC
CASSQQDRRNEQFF
>TRBD1|-|TRBV19|TRBJ2-5
TGTGCCAGTAGTACGACGGGACAGCCGCAAGAGACCCAGTACTTC
CASSTTGQPQETQYF
>TRBD1|-|TRBV25-1|TRBJ2-3
TGTGCCAGCAGTGAATACCGGACAGGGACAGATACGCAGTATTTT
CASSEYRTGTDTQYF
>-|few|TRBV29-1|TRBJ1-2
TGCAGCGTTGAGATGGACAGCGGCTATGGCTACACCTTC
CSVEMDSGYGYTF
>-|-|TRBV19|TRBJ2-3
TGTGCCAGTAGGTTAGCGGCTAGCACAGATACGCAGTATTTT
CASRLAASTDTQYF
>-|few|TRBV4-1|TRBJ2-5
TGCGCCAGCAGCCAAGATTTGCTGGCAGAAGAGACCCAGTACTTC
CASSQDLLAEETQYF
>TRBD2|-|TRBV25-1|TRBJ2-1
TGTGCCAGCAGTGAATTTGGCGGGGGTTACAATGAGCAGTTCTTC
CASSEFGGGYNEQFF
>-|-|TRBV6-5|TRBJ2-3
TGTGCCAGCAGCCTAAGGGGGGATACGCAGTATTTT
CASSLRGDTQYF
>TRBD1|-|TRBV7-2|TRBJ2-1
TGTGCCAGCAGCTTAGTTGCGGGACAGGGTCGGAATGAGCAGTTCTTC
CASSLVAGQGRNEQFF
>-|-|TRBV3-1/TRBV3-2|TRBJ1-1
TGTGCCAGCAGCCACCCGGGTATATACACTGAAGCTTTCTTT
CASSHPGIYTEAFF
>TRBD2|-|TRBV4-1|TRBJ2-3
TGCGCCAGCAGCATAGCGGGACCTAGCACAGATACGCAGTATTTT
CASSIAGPSTDTQYF
>-|-|TRBV7-2|TRBJ2-6
TGTGCCAGCAGCCCTAATGGGCCATCTGGGGCCAACGTCCTGACTTTC
CASSPNGPSGANVLTF
>TRBD2|-|TRBV29-1|TRBJ2-1
TGCAGCGCAGCAGGGACTAGCGGGAGCAACAATGAGCAGTTCTTC
CSAAGTSGSNNEQFF
>-|-|TRBV14|TRBJ1-5
TGTGCCAGCAGCCAAACAGGGATTGGGCAGCCCCAGCATTTT
CASSQTGIGQPQHF
>-|once|TRBV9|TRBJ2-7
TGTGCCAGCAGCGCTGACAGGAGAACCTACGAGCAGTACTTC
CASSADRRTYEQYF
>-|-|TRBV5-4|TRBJ2-3
TGTGCCAGCAGCCTATCCTCGGGGGTAGGAGCAGATACGCAGTATTTT
CASSLSSGVGADTQYF